These 13 T cell receptor beta chains originate from one sample sequenced in a study of CD8 T cells in ankylosing spondylitis. Study-wide results and limits: Ankylosing spondylitis blood seemed to carry a telltale TCR beta motif made of under ten highly homologous variants.

For these TCRs, the target antigens are not known. In TCRdb, the 5' RACE reads were re-called with MiXCR into one record per CDR3 protein. The table lists more than 650,000 distinct CDR3 sequences, about 12% of them singletons. The material sequenced was blood, either unsorted or a sorted T cell fraction (not recorded which). These receptor sequences come from a male donor with ankylosing spondylitis.

The rearrangement joins TRBV5-5 to TRBJ2-2; D is perhaps TRBD2 (5 bases). Germline V gives CDR1 SGHKS, CDR2 YYEKEE (reference sequence). CDR3 length: 15 amino acids. The V and J ends lost 4 bases and 5 bases respectively, with 15 bases between them. CDR3 residues: CASSTWTGETGELFF. CDR3 bases: TGTGCCAGCAGCACCTGGACCGGGGAAACCGGGGAGCTGTTTTTT.

With respect to this clonotype: One end of the junction fails to match germline, which may point to a read error. CDR3 nucleotides: TGTGCTAGCAGCAGGGGACCGTCAGGGGCTAATGAAAAACTGTTTTTT. Translation: CASSRGPSGANEKLFF. The chain combines TRBV7-7 with TRBJ1-4; TRBD1 might be the D (6 bases). CDR1 and CDR2 from the germline V gene are SSHAT and FNYEAQ (reference sequence). The CDR3 covers 16 residues. Combining the CDR3 with reference TRBV7-7 and TRBJ1-4 gives the whole variable domain GAGVSQSPRYKVTKRGQDVTLRCDPISSHATLYWYQQALGQGPEFLTYFNYEAQPDKSGLPSDRFSAERPEGSISTLTIQRTEQRDSAMYRCASSRGPSGANEKLFFGSGTQLSVL.

This clonotype was counted only a few times. V and J are TRBV4-3 and TRBJ2-1; 13 nucleotides match TRBD2. The length of the CDR3 is 17 residues. Germline V lookup: CDR1 LGHNA, CDR2 YSLEER. V trimming: 2 bases; J trimming: 7 bases; junction bases outside the gene matches: 8. The CDR3 coding sequence is TGCGCCAGCAGCCAATACGGACTAGCGGGAGACATAAATGAGCAGTTCTTC. Translation gives CASSQYGLAGDINEQFF.

This chain connects TRBV7-9 to TRBJ1-1; no reliable D call. The V end was cut by 5 bases, the J end by 1 base, with 11 bases between. Germline CDR1 reads SEHNR; CDR2 reads FQNEAQ (reference sequence). The CDR3 runs to 14 residues. The CDR3 region has the DNA TGTGCCAGCAGCCTTAATTATCGGAACACTGAAGCTTTCTTT. Translated, it gives CASSLNYRNTEAFF.

DNA of the CDR3: TGTGCCAGCAGCCATGCAGCAGGGCGGGAAGCTTTCTTT. This codes for CASSHAAGREAFF. The V and J genes are TRBV7-6 and TRBJ1-1, with D possibly being TRBD1 (5 bases). Germline CDR1 is SGHVS and CDR2 is FNYEAQ. V was cut by 5 bases and J by 8 bases, with 15 bases left in between. This CDR3 comprises 13 residues.

This clonotype was detected many times. The V and J genes are TRBV29-1 and TRBJ2-1, with 14 bases lining up with TRBD2. The CDR3 is made up of 15 amino acids. The ends lost 3 bases at V and 3 bases at J; junction bases unmatched: 1. Germline V gene data show CDR1 as SQVTM and CDR2 as ANQGSEA. CDR3 residues: CSVEGTSGSYNEQFF. The CDR3 region has the DNA TGCAGCGTTGAGGGGACTAGCGGGAGCTACAATGAGCAGTTCTTC.

This clonotype showed up just a few times. The V call is TRBV24-1, the J call TRBJ2-3; 9 nucleotides agree with TRBD2. This CDR3 comprises 16 residues. Germline CDR1 KGHDR, CDR2 SFDVKD. The trim removed 4 bases at V and 0 bases at J, leaving 4 bases unmatched. The DNA of the CDR3 is TGTGCCACCAGTGACCGGACTAGCGAGAGCACAGATACGCAGTATTTT. Its protein is CATSDRTSESTDTQYF.

The chain uses TRBV5-1 and TRBJ1-1; weak D call: TRBD1 (6 bases). Germline-derived CDR1 and CDR2 are SGHRS and YFSETQ. This CDR3 comprises 13 residues. V shed 4 bases and J shed 6 bases, with 13 bases lying between them. DNA for the CDR3: TGCGCCAGCAGCCCCAATACAGGGCCTGAAGCTTTCTTT. Translation gives CASSPNTGPEAFF.

The genes are TRBV4-3 and TRBJ2-4; D is possibly TRBD1 (5 bases). The CDR3 contains 16 residues. Deletions cut 1 base from V and 1 base from J, with 11 bases between. Germline V gives CDR1 LGHNA, CDR2 YSLEER. The DNA for the CDR3 is TGCGCCAGCAGCCAAGTTTTCCGACAGGCCAAAAACATTCAGTACTTC. It is translated as CASSQVFRQAKNIQYF.

V is TRBV7-9 and J is TRBJ2-7; weak D call: TRBD1 (6 bases). The CDR3 covers 14 residues. V lost 4 bases and J lost 3, with 13 bases in between. In germline, CDR1 is SEHNR, CDR2 FQNEAQ (reference sequence). In nucleotides, the CDR3 is TGTGCCAGCAGCTCGGATCGGGACAACTACGAGCAGTACTTC. Translation gives CASSSDRDNYEQYF.

This clonotype was observed a handful of times. This chain connects TRBV10-3 to TRBJ2-1; TRBD1 aligns across 10 bases. This CDR3 comprises 19 residues. CDR1 and CDR2 (germline): ENHRY, SYGVKD. The ends lost 3 bases at V and 4 bases at J; junction bases unmatched: 15. The CDR3 region is CAISDLTGGMASGYNEQFF. In nucleotides, the CDR3 is TGTGCCATCAGTGACCTGACAGGGGGCATGGCTAGCGGATACAATGAGCAGTTCTTC.

There are many counts of this clonotype. The chain combines TRBV12-3 or TRBV12-4 with TRBJ2-7, with TRBD1 matching over 9 bases. V lost 4 bases and J lost 0; bases outside the gene matches: 4. The CDR3 is 15 amino acids. The CDR3 here is CASSWGGQGSYEQYF. CDR3 in DNA: TGTGCCAGCAGTTGGGGGGGACAGGGCTCCTACGAGCAGTACTTC.

This clonotype was picked up one time. This chain uses TRBV28 with TRBJ2-7, with 10 bases aligning to TRBD1. V was pared by 6 bases and J by 5 bases, with 10 bases of the junction left unmatched. This CDR3 contains 15 residues. Germline V CDR1 and CDR2: MDHEN, SYDVKM. The CDR3 loop reads CASSPPDRGRNEQYF. The CDR3, as DNA: TGTGCCAGCAGCCCCCCCGACAGGGGGCGAAACGAGCAGTACTTC.